This TCR beta chain was profiled in a study of sequential checkpoint blockade in melanoma. Trimming took 5 bases from V and 7 from J; bases not matched to a gene: 5. The CDR3 covers 14 residues. Germline V lookup: CDR1 MNHNY, CDR2 SVGAGI (reference sequence). The table came from immunoSEQ multiplex PCR; TCRdb's copy has only in-frame clones and leaves some out. The sample holds approximately 5,700 clones, around 90% seen once. Sample treatment: randomized to nivolumab then ipilimumab (arm A) or the reverse (arm B). DNA-damaging chemotherapy had not been given to any patient beforehand. Sorted cells were live CD3+CD8+, lacking CD19 and CD56, from PBMCs.

Sequenced material: CD8+ T cells sorted from blood (inferred from file names), taken from a patient given nivolumab and ipilimumab in sequence. The origin of this receptor is a human donor with melanoma. The rearrangement uses TRBV6-6 and TRBJ2-1; 10 bases are a match to TRBD2. The CDR3 nucleotides read TGTGCCAGCAGTCTAGCGGGAGTCGGGAATGAGCAGTTCTTC. Encoded protein: CASSLAGVGNEQFF.